This T cell receptor (beta chain) derives from a study of monozygotic twins with inflammatory bowel disease. With regard to this clonotype: Its antigen remains unknown.

Each UMI harboured a 6-nucleotide sample barcode and was appended via template switching. Each CDR3 protein gets one entry in TCRdb, which reprocessed the 5' RACE reads and gives no DNA. Across 400,000 to 500,000 distinct CDR3 sequences, the top ten clones capture 2% to 2.5% of the sample. Study outcomes and limitations: Since immunosuppressive treatments differed, patient repertoires may have gained added variability. TCRbeta inverse Simpson diversity was decreased in IBD patients versus healthy co-twins.

This CDR3 spans 15 amino acids. CDR1 KGHSH and CDR2 LQKENI come from the germline V gene. Material for sequencing was blood. The chain has TRBV18 and TRBJ2-5; the D call of TRBD1 rests on TCRdb alone, since no DNA is present to check it. The source of this sequence is a human donor with ulcerative colitis or Crohn's disease, or a healthy co-twin of an affected twin (not recorded which). The CDR3 reads CASSPTGRLQETQYF.